The source of this TCR beta chain is a study of OX40 agonist ivuxolimab in advanced cancers. Repertoires were generated with immunoSEQ multiplex PCR, while TCRdb's copy carries only in-frame clones and drops some. The data contain 90,000 to 120,000 clones, about 91% of them singletons. Trimming left V 2 bases short and J 0 bases short, with 11 bases between. CDR3 length: 16 amino acids. The germline CDR1 and CDR2 sequences are KGHSH and LQKENI. The sequence was obtained from an adult with an advanced solid tumor such as melanoma, head and neck, liver or kidney cancer. Source: CD4+ or CD8+ T cells sorted from blood, taken in a trial of the OX40 agonist ivuxolimab. The rearrangement joins TRBV18 to TRBJ2-1, with a weak D call TRBD2 (7 bases). Here the CDR3 reads CASSPAGAGSYNEQFF. CDR3 nucleotides: TGTGCCAGCTCACCAGCGGGGGCCGGCTCCTACAATGAGCAGTTCTTC.